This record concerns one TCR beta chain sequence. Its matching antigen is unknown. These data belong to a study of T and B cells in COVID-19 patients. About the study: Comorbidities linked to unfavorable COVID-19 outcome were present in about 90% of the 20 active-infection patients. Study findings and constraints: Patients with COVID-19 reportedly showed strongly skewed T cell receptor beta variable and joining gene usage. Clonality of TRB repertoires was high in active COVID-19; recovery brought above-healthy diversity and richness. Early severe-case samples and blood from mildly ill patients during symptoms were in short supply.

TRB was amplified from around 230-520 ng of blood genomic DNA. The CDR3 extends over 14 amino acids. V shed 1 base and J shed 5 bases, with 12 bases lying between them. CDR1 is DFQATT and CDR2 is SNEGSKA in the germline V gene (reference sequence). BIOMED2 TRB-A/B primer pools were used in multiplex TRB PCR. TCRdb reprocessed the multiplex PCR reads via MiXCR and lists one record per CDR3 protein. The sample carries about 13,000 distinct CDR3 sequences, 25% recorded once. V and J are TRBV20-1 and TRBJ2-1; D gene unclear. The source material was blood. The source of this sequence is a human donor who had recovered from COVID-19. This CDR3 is CSARAGGPNNEQFF. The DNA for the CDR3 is TGCAGTGCTAGAGCAGGTGGGCCGAACAATGAGCAGTTCTTC.